The 12 T cell receptor beta chains below all came from one sample that was sequenced in a study of blood T cell repertoires in COVID-19. Only in-frame clones appear in the TCRdb table, and some are missing; sequencing was by immunoSEQ multiplex PCR. The sample shows over 200,000 clones, around nine tenths of them seen only once. The specimen sequenced was peripheral blood. Receptors originate from a woman aged 55-75 years with acute or convalescent COVID-19.

With respect to this clone: A junction boundary mismatches the germline segment, possibly from a read error. This chain uses TRBV9 with TRBJ1-1; D is perhaps TRBD1 (6 bases). The CDR3 covers 11 residues. The V gene's germline CDR1 is SGDLS and CDR2 YYNGEE. The CDR3 here is CASSPGTPLTF. The CDR3 DNA reads TGTGCCAGCAGCCCCGGGACACCCCTAACTTTT.

This chain connects TRBV9 to TRBJ1-2; D is undetermined. The CDR3 totals 13 residues. V lost 7 bases to trimming and J lost 3 bases, with 13 bases between them. The germline V gene encodes CDR1 SGDLS and CDR2 YYNGEE. CDR3 residues: CASAADPYYGYTF. In DNA, the CDR3 is TGTGCCAGCGCCGCGGATCCTTACTATGGCTACACCTTC. The full variable domain, completed using reference TRBV9 and TRBJ1-2, is DSGVTQTPKHLITATGQRVTLRCSPRSGDLSVYWYQQSLDQGLQFLIQYYNGEERAKGNILERFSAQQFPDLHSELNLSSLELGDSALYFCASAADPYYGYTFGSGTRLTVV.

This clone was picked up a small number of times. The chain carries TRBV7-9 and TRBJ2-7, with D unresolved. Per the germline V gene, CDR1 is SEHNR and CDR2 is FQNEAQ (reference sequence). CDR3 length: 15 amino acids. Trimming took off 2 bases at V and 2 bases at J, with 13 bases between the two ends. CDR3 sequence (DNA): TGTGCCAGCAGCTTATGGAACCAGGAACCCTACGAGCAGTACTTC. Protein product: CASSLWNQEPYEQYF.

This chain joins TRBV16 and TRBJ1-2; 7 bases fit TRBD1. The CDR3 has 14 residues. CDR1 and CDR2 (germline): KGHSY, FQNENV. The V gene end was trimmed by 4 bases and the J gene end by 4 bases; junction bases not matched to a gene: 6. CDR3 loop: CASSPGTEIYGYTF. The CDR3, as DNA: TGTGCCAGCAGCCCCGGGACAGAGATCTATGGCTACACCTTC.

The rearrangement links TRBV30 to TRBJ1-6, with 11 positions matching TRBD1. This CDR3 has 12 residues. From germline, CDR1 is GTSNPN and CDR2 SVGIG (reference sequence). Written as DNA, the CDR3 is TGTGGGGGGACAGGGGGTAATTCACCCCTCCACTTT. As protein: CGGTGGNSPLHF. The full variable domain, its missing parts supplied by reference TRBV30 and TRBJ1-6, is SQTIHQWPATLVQPVGSPLSLECTVEGTSNPNLYWYRQAAGRGLQLLFYSVGIGQISSEVPQNLSASRPQDRQFILSSKKLLLSDSGFYLCGGTGGNSPLHFGNGTRLTVT.

This chain links TRBV28 with TRBJ1-4; TRBD1 aligns across 8 bases. With 2 bases clipped from V and 7 bases from J, the junction kept 3 bases outside the gene matches. Germline V gene lookup returns CDR1 MDHEN and CDR2 SYDVKM. The CDR3 runs to 14 residues. CDR3 nucleotides: TGTGCCAGCAGTTTAACAGGGGGGGGTGAAAAACTGTTTTTT. As protein: CASSLTGGGEKLFF.

The chain links TRBV5-4 to TRBJ1-4; TRBD1 matches 7 bases. Germline CDR1 and CDR2: SGHNT and YYREEE (reference sequence). The CDR3 consists of 15 residues. The ends lost 0 bases at V and 5 bases at J; junction bases unmatched: 4. DNA of the CDR3: TGTGCCAGCAGCTTGGGAGCCAGGGGGAATGAAAAACTGTTTTTT. Its protein is CASSLGARGNEKLFF.

The chain couples TRBV27 to TRBJ2-7, with D perhaps matching TRBD1 (6 bases). CDR3 size: 13 residues. The germline V and J ends were trimmed by 3 bases and 3 bases, with 9 bases remaining between them. Germline V gives CDR1 MNHEY, CDR2 SMNVEV (reference sequence). CDR3 sequence (DNA): TGTGCCAGCAGTTTTGGCAGGGGCTACGAGCAGTACTTC. It is translated as CASSFGRGYEQYF.

This clone occurred a few times. The rearrangement links TRBV7-9 to TRBJ1-4; possibly TRBD1 for D (6 bases). This CDR3 region has 15 residues. The V gene's germline CDR1 is SEHNR and CDR2 FQNEAQ (reference sequence). Trimming left V 5 bases short and J 4 bases short, with 14 bases between. CDR3 sequence (DNA): TGTGCCAGCAGCCCCCCACAGGGATTTAATGAAAAACTGTTTTTT. It codes for CASSPPQGFNEKLFF.

This clone was detected only once. The V gene is TRBV27, the J gene TRBJ2-7, with 9 bases matching TRBD1. CDR1 and CDR2 (germline): MNHEY, SMNVEV (reference sequence). This CDR3 is 16 amino acids long. The V and J ends lost 5 bases and 13 bases, in that order; junction bases with no gene match: 21. The CDR3 spells CASSARSGTGTYLTYF. The DNA for the CDR3 is TGTGCCAGCAGTGCCCGATCCGGGACAGGGACCTACCTTACCTACTTC.

The CDR3: CASSLEWRQGAGGNTIYF. The CDR3, as DNA: TGTGCCAGCAGCTTAGAATGGAGACAGGGGGCAGGTGGAAACACCATATATTTT. This sequence joins TRBV7-8 and TRBJ1-3; 10 bases fit TRBD1. Germline V gene lookup returns CDR1 SGHVS and CDR2 FQNEAQ. Trimming took 1 base from V and 3 from J; bases not matched to a gene: 9. The CDR3 sequence is 18 residues long.

The DNA of the CDR3 is TGTGCCAGCAGCCTCAACAGGGGAAATGAAAAACTGTTTTTT. Its protein is CASSLNRGNEKLFF. This rearrangement joins TRBV4-2 to TRBJ1-4, with TRBD1 matching over 7 bases. There are 14 residues in the CDR3. Germline trimming cut 4 bases from V and 5 bases from J; bases unmatched to any gene: 4. Per the germline V gene, CDR1 is LGHNA and CDR2 is YNFKEQ.